The 30 T cell receptor beta chains presented below share a single source sample, sequenced in a study of blood T cell repertoires in COVID-19. The repertoire was sequenced with immunoSEQ multiplex PCR; TCRdb's copy has only in-frame clones and lacks some. Among 130,000 to 150,000 clones listed, about 87% were seen once. The specimen was peripheral blood. The origin of the receptors is a woman between 45 and 65 years old with acute or convalescent COVID-19.

This chain links TRBV30 with TRBJ1-5, with 7 bases that match TRBD1. V lost 2 bases to trimming and J lost 0 bases; unmatched junction nucleotides: 4. This CDR3 has 15 amino acids. Germline CDR1 reads GTSNPN; CDR2 reads SVGIG (reference sequence). In DNA form, the CDR3 reads TGTGCCTGGAGTTCAGGGACAGCTAGCAATCAGCCCCAGCATTTT. This codes for CAWSSGTASNQPQHF.

The chain combines TRBV19 with TRBJ2-7; D is undetermined. Germline lookup yields CDR1 LNHDA and CDR2 SQIVND (reference sequence). V dropped 2 bases and J dropped 1 base, with 9 bases sitting between them. This CDR3 spans 14 amino acids. CDR3: CASSIRTASYEQYF. In nucleotides, the CDR3 is TGTGCCAGTAGTATACGAACAGCATCCTACGAGCAGTACTTC.

This sequence joins TRBV19 and TRBJ1-6; D remains ambiguous. Trimming took 3 bases from V and 3 from J, leaving 3 bases between them. The CDR3 extends over 13 amino acids. Germline lookup yields CDR1 LNHDA and CDR2 SQIVND (reference sequence). The CDR3 is CASSISYNSPLHF. The CDR3 DNA reads as TGTGCCAGTAGTATTAGCTATAATTCACCCCTCCACTTT.

The chain uses TRBV2 and TRBJ1-2; D gene uncertain. This CDR3 spans 14 amino acids. The germline V and J ends were trimmed by 2 bases and 8 bases, with 15 bases remaining between them. Germline-derived CDR1 and CDR2 are SNHLY and FYNNEI. For the CDR3, the DNA is TGTGCCAGCAGTGAACGACTTCTGAACGGAGGCTACACCTTC. Translating gives CASSERLLNGGYTF.

The chain is built from TRBV5-1 and TRBJ1-4, with 8 bases identical to TRBD1. This CDR3 spans 15 amino acids. Germline CDR1 and CDR2: SGHRS and YFSETQ. V was pared by 4 bases and J by 7 bases, with 9 bases of the junction left unmatched. This CDR3 is CASSPQGATIEKLFF. CDR3 DNA sequence: TGCGCCAGCAGCCCTCAGGGGGCGACAATTGAAAAACTGTTTTTT. The full variable domain, with the rest looked up from reference TRBV5-1 and TRBJ1-4, is KAGVTQTPRYLIKTRGQQVTLSCSPISGHRSVSWYQQTPGQGLQFLFEYFSETQRNKGNFPGRFSGRQFSNSRSEMNVSTLELGDSALYLCASSPQGATIEKLFFGSGTQLSVL.

Comment on this clone: The sample has other DNA sequences that encode this CDR3 too. The chain links TRBV30 to TRBJ1-5, with TRBD1 as a possible D gene (5 bases). The germline V gene has CDR1 GTSNPN and CDR2 SVGIG (reference sequence). V lost 0 bases to trimming and J lost 7 bases, with 16 bases between them. CDR3 length equals 15 residues. CDR3 sequence (DNA): TGTGCCTGGAGTGTAGGAGCGGGGGGGAACCAGCCCCAGCATTTT. It encodes CAWSVGAGGNQPQHF.

The chain uses TRBV23-1 and TRBJ2-2; TRBD1 matches 7 bases. TRBV23-1 is identified as an open reading frame with a role that is uncertain. There are 16 residues in the CDR3. Unmatched junction bases numbered 2, after V lost 1 base and J lost 0 bases. The CDR3 sequence is CASSQWDSANTGELFF. CDR3 DNA sequence: TGCGCCAGCAGTCAATGGGACAGCGCGAACACCGGGGAGCTGTTTTTT.

The chain carries TRBV9 and TRBJ1-6; D is possibly TRBD1 (5 bases). V was trimmed by 2 bases and J by 6 bases, leaving 12 bases between them. CDR3 length equals 15 residues. CDR1 SGDLS and CDR2 YYNGEE come from the germline V gene. This chain's CDR3 is CASSVGGTSNSPLHF. DNA for the CDR3: TGTGCCAGCAGCGTGGGGGGGACCTCTAATTCACCCCTCCACTTT.

The CDR3 bases are TGTGCCAGCAGCTCCTGGGGCCGCCAGGCCACTGAAGCTTTCTTT. This translates into CASSSWGRQATEAFF. The V call is TRBV6-5, the J call TRBJ1-1, with D possibly being TRBD1 (5 bases). Per the germline V gene, CDR1 is MNHEY and CDR2 is SVGAGI. Trimming cost V 6 bases and J 4 bases, with 18 bases left between them. This CDR3 contains 15 residues.

The chain carries TRBV7-3 and TRBJ1-3, with a tentative D call TRBD1 (6 bases). The CDR3 loop spans 15 amino acids. The germline V and J ends were trimmed by 2 bases and 2 bases, with 10 bases remaining between them. CDR1 is SGHTA and CDR2 is FQGTGA in the germline V gene. The CDR3 reads CASSLGGTTGNTIYF. CDR3 in DNA: TGTGCCAGCAGCTTAGGTGGGACAACTGGAAACACCATATATTTT.

This rearrangement joins TRBV18 to TRBJ2-7, with 8 bases matching TRBD2. The CDR3 is 15 amino acids. Germline V gene data show CDR1 as KGHSH and CDR2 as LQKENI. V trimming: 2 bases; J trimming: 3 bases; junction bases outside the gene matches: 6. The CDR3 bases are TGTGCCAGCTCACCATATGAAGCGGGGGTCTACGAGCAGTACTTC. Translation gives CASSPYEAGVYEQYF.

The V call is TRBV4-1, the J call TRBJ2-7; D is unclear. Germline V gene lookup returns CDR1 MGHRA and CDR2 YSYEKL. The CDR3 runs 16 residues. Deletions cut 0 bases from V and 2 bases from J, with 14 bases between. The CDR3 protein is CASSQESQVSAYEQYF. CDR3 in DNA: TGCGCCAGCAGCCAAGAATCCCAGGTTTCGGCCTACGAGCAGTACTTC.

The chain carries TRBV2 and TRBJ2-2, with D uncertain. V lost 8 bases and J lost 4, with 8 bases in between. Germline values: CDR1 SNHLY, CDR2 FYNNEI. The CDR3 has 12 amino acids. This CDR3 reads CASSISTGELFF. The CDR3 nucleotides read TGTGCCAGCTCCATTAGCACCGGGGAGCTGTTTTTT.

The chain combines TRBV18 with TRBJ1-1; the D is unclear. Germline V gives CDR1 KGHSH, CDR2 LQKENI. The V end lost 6 bases, the J end lost 1 base, and 12 bases lay between the germline ends. The CDR3 extends over 14 amino acids. Here the CDR3 DNA reads TGTGCCAGCTCCCGCCGTACAGAGAACACTGAAGCTTTCTTT. Protein product: CASSRRTENTEAFF.

This chain connects TRBV9 to TRBJ2-5; 10 bases fit TRBD2. The germline V gene has CDR1 SGDLS and CDR2 YYNGEE. This CDR3 is 14 amino acids long. After removal of 4 bases from V and 5 bases from J, the junction contained 5 bases not matched to a gene. The CDR3 DNA sequence: TGTGCCAGCAGCCCAGCGGGGGGGCGGGAGACCCAGTACTTC. As protein: CASSPAGGRETQYF. Based on the CDR3 plus reference TRBV9 and TRBJ2-5, the full variable domain is DSGVTQTPKHLITATGQRVTLRCSPRSGDLSVYWYQQSLDQGLQFLIQYYNGEERAKGNILERFSAQQFPDLHSELNLSSLELGDSALYFCASSPAGGRETQYFGPGTRLLVL.

The chain uses TRBV6-4 and TRBJ1-1, with 10 bases lining up with TRBD1. Per the germline V gene, CDR1 is MRHNA and CDR2 is SNTAGT. Unmatched junction bases numbered 11, after V lost 6 bases and J lost 1 base. The CDR3 contains 17 residues. CDR3 amino acids: CASRPGTGAAPNTEAFF. As DNA, the CDR3 is TGTGCCAGCAGGCCCGGGACAGGGGCTGCTCCGAACACTGAAGCTTTCTTT.

This clone showed up just once. The V gene is TRBV27, the J gene TRBJ2-1, with 7 bases that match TRBD2. After removal of 6 bases from V and 4 bases from J, the junction contained 6 bases not matched to a gene. In germline, CDR1 is MNHEY, CDR2 SMNVEV (reference sequence). The CDR3 is 14 residues long. Here the CDR3 reads CASRPAGTYNEQFF. As DNA, the CDR3 is TGTGCCAGCAGACCAGCGGGAACATACAATGAGCAGTTCTTC.

The rearrangement joins TRBV7-2 to TRBJ1-2; no definite D call. Germline values: CDR1 SGHTA, CDR2 FQGNSA. The CDR3 covers 11 residues. V dropped 1 base and J dropped 8 bases, with 5 bases sitting between them. DNA of the CDR3: TGTGCCAGCAGCTTAGACAAAGGCTACACCTTC. Its translation is CASSLDKGYTF.

This clone was counted only a few times. Here the CDR3 reads CASSYSSYGYTF. DNA for the CDR3: TGTGCCAGCAGTTACTCCAGCTATGGCTACACCTTC. The chain links TRBV6-2 or TRBV6-3 to TRBJ1-2; D call uncertain. Germline V gene lookup returns CDR1 MNHEY and CDR2 SVGEGT. V lost 0 bases to trimming and J lost 4 bases, with 3 bases between them. CDR3 length equals 12 residues.

The rearrangement links TRBV7-9 to TRBJ2-1; 8 positions agree with TRBD1. Germline V CDR1 and CDR2: SEHNR, FQNEAQ (reference sequence). CDR3 size: 15 residues. The junction had 2 bases not matched to a gene; V was cut back by 3 bases and J by 1 base. The CDR3 sequence: CASSFDRGSYNEQFF. CDR3 in DNA: TGTGCCAGCAGCTTTGACAGGGGATCCTACAATGAGCAGTTCTTC.

The gene calls are TRBV5-8 and TRBJ2-7; 9 nucleotides agree with TRBD2. V trimming: 2 bases; J trimming: 3 bases; junction bases outside the gene matches: 6. Per the germline V gene, CDR1 is SGHTS and CDR2 is YDEGEE. The CDR3 length is 15 residues. The CDR3 spells CASSFSSGGVYEQYF. The CDR3 DNA sequence: TGTGCCAGCAGCTTTAGTAGCGGGGGCGTCTACGAGCAGTACTTC.

In this sample, this clone turned up once. The chain is built from TRBV10-3 and TRBJ1-2; the D gene is possibly TRBD1 (6 bases). The CDR3 contains 14 residues. CDR1 and CDR2 from the germline V gene are ENHRY and SYGVKD. The ends were cut back, 6 bases at V and 5 bases at J, with 16 bases in the middle. CDR3 residues: CAISVRQEDYGYTF. CDR3 sequence (DNA): TGTGCCATCAGCGTACGACAGGAGGATTATGGCTACACCTTC.

J is TRBJ2-5 and V is TRBV30; a weak D match, TRBD2 (5 bases). The CDR3 sequence is 14 residues long. Trimming removed 2 bases at V and 6 bases at J, with 16 bases between. The germline V gene has CDR1 GTSNPN and CDR2 SVGIG (reference sequence). CDR3 sequence reads: CAWSSSTGYKTQYF. CDR3 nucleotides: TGTGCCTGGAGTTCTTCCACGGGGTACAAGACCCAGTACTTC.

This chain links TRBV9 with TRBJ2-3, with 9 bases fitting TRBD2. The CDR3 has 16 amino acids. V lost 3 bases to trimming and J lost 3 bases; unmatched junction nucleotides: 8. CDR1 and CDR2 from the germline V gene are SGDLS and YYNGEE. CDR3 sequence: CASSATGRGGTDTQYF. CDR3 in DNA: TGTGCCAGCAGCGCCACCGGGCGGGGGGGGACAGATACGCAGTATTTT.

The chain joins TRBV7-3 to TRBJ2-5; D gene uncertain. Trimming took 1 base from V and 4 from J, leaving 7 bases between them. Germline assignment: CDR1 SGHTA and CDR2 FQGTGA. The CDR3 has 13 amino acids. In DNA form, the CDR3 reads TGTGCCAGCAGCTTAATGAGTGGAGAGACCCAGTACTTC. Translating it yields CASSLMSGETQYF.

The chain is built from TRBV9 and TRBJ1-1; TRBD1 aligns across 9 bases. Trimming at V came to 3 bases and at J to 4 bases, leaving 7 bases not matched to a gene. The CDR3 consists of 15 residues. From germline, CDR1 is SGDLS and CDR2 YYNGEE. The DNA for the CDR3 is TGTGCCAGCAGCGCTACAGGGGGCTCCGCCACTGAAGCTTTCTTT. This encodes CASSATGGSATEAFF. The whole variable domain, filled in from reference TRBV9 and TRBJ1-1, reads DSGVTQTPKHLITATGQRVTLRCSPRSGDLSVYWYQQSLDQGLQFLIQYYNGEERAKGNILERFSAQQFPDLHSELNLSSLELGDSALYFCASSATGGSATEAFFGQGTRLTVV.

This sequence joins TRBV4-1 and TRBJ2-7; 7 bases are shared with TRBD2. Trimming at V came to 3 bases and at J to 1 base, leaving 9 bases not matched to a gene. CDR1 MGHRA and CDR2 YSYEKL come from the germline V gene. The CDR3 is made up of 16 amino acids. The CDR3 coding sequence is TGCGCCAGCAGCCATCTTGGGGCCGGGGGGTCCTACGAGCAGTACTTC. Residues: CASSHLGAGGSYEQYF.

The V call is TRBV13, the J call TRBJ2-7; 7 bases fit TRBD2. The V segment lost 4 bases and the J segment 1 base; nucleotides outside the gene matches: 4. Per the germline V gene, CDR1 is PRHDT and CDR2 is FYEKMQ (reference sequence). CDR3 size: 14 residues. CDR3: CASSSSGLSYEQYF. The CDR3 DNA is TGTGCCAGCAGCTCTAGCGGATTATCCTACGAGCAGTACTTC.

The chain recombines TRBV7-3 with TRBJ2-2; 10 bases fit TRBD2. The CDR3 runs 17 residues. Germline V gene data show CDR1 as SGHTA and CDR2 as FQGTGA. With V trimmed by 6 bases and J by 1 base, 8 bases remained unmatched. This CDR3 reads CASSLLAGSVNTGELFF. The DNA of the CDR3 is TGTGCCAGCAGTTTACTAGCGGGGAGTGTGAACACCGGGGAGCTGTTTTTT.

V is TRBV30 and J is TRBJ2-1, with 7 positions matching TRBD2. The length of the CDR3 is 16 residues. Losses at the gene ends were 0 bases for V and 3 bases for J; bases not matched to a gene: 8. Germline lookup yields CDR1 GTSNPN and CDR2 SVGIG (reference sequence). CDR3 in DNA: TGTGCCTGGAGTGTACTAGCGACTCGGGGCTACAATGAGCAGTTCTTC. Translating it yields CAWSVLATRGYNEQFF. Using reference TRBV30 and TRBJ2-1 for the parts outside the CDR3, the full variable domain is SQTIHQWPATLVQPVGSPLSLECTVEGTSNPNLYWYRQAAGRGLQLLFYSVGIGQISSEVPQNLSASRPQDRQFILSSKKLLLSDSGFYLCAWSVLATRGYNEQFFGPGTRLTVL.